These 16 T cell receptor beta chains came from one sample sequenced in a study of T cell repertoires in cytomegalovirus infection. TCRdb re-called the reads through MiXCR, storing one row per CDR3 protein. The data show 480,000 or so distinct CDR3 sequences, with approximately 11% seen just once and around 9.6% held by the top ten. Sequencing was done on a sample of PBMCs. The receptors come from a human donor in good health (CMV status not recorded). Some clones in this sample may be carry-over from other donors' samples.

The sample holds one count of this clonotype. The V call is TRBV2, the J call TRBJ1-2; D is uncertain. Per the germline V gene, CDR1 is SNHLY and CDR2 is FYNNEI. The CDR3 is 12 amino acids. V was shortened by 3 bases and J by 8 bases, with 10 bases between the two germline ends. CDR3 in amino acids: CASSDGRIGYTF. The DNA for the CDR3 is TGTGCCAGCAGTGATGGTAGGATCGGCTACACCTTC.

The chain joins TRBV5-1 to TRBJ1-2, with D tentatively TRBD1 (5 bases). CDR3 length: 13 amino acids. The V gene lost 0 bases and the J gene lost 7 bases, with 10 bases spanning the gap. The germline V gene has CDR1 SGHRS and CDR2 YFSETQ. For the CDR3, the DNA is TGCGCCAGCAGCTTGGACAGGCAGGGTGGCTACACCTTC. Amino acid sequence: CASSLDRQGGYTF.

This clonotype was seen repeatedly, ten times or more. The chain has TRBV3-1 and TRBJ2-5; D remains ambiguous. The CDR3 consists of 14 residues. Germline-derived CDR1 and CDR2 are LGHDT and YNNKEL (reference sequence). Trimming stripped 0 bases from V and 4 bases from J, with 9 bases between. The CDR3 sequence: CASSQETQTETQYF. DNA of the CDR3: TGTGCCAGCAGCCAAGAGACTCAGACAGAGACCCAGTACTTC.

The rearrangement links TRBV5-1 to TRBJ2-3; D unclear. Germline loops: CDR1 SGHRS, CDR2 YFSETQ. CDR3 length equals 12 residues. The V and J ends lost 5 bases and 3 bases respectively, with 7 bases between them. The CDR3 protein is CASSRWTDTQYF. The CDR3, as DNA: TGCGCCAGCAGTAGATGGACAGATACGCAGTATTTT.

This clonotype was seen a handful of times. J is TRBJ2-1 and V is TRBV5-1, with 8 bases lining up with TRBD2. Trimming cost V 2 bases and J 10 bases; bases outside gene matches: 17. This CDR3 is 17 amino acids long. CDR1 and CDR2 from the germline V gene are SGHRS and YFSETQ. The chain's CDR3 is CASSFGASGWAQIEQFF. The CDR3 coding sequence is TGCGCCAGCAGCTTTGGGGCTAGCGGGTGGGCCCAAATCGAGCAGTTCTTC.

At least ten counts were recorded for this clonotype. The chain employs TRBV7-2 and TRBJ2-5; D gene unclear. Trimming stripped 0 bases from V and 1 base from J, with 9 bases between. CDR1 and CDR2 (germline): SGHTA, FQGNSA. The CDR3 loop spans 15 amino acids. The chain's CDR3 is CASSLAVAPQETQYF. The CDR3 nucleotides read TGTGCCAGCAGCTTAGCGGTGGCACCCCAAGAGACCCAGTACTTC.

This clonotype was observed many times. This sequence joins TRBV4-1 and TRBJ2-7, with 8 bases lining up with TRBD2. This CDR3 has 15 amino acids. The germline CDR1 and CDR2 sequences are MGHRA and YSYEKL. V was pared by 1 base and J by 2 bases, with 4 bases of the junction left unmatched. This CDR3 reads CASSQGIAGTYEQYF. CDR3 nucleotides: TGCGCCAGCAGCCAAGGAATAGCGGGAACCTACGAGCAGTACTTC.

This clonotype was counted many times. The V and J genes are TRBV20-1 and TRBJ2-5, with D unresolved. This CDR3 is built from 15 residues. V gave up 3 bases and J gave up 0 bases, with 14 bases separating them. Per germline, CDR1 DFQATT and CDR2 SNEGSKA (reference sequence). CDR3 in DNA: TGCAGTGCTAGTCAGACTTCCGGGTACCAAGAGACCCAGTACTTC. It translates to CSASQTSGYQETQYF.

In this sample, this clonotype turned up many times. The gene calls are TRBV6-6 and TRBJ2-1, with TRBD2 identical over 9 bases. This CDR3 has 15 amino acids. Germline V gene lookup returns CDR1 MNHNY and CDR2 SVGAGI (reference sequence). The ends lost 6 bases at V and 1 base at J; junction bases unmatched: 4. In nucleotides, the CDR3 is TGTGCCAGCAGAAGTAGCGGGGGTTCCTACAATGAGCAGTTCTTC. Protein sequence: CASRSSGGSYNEQFF.

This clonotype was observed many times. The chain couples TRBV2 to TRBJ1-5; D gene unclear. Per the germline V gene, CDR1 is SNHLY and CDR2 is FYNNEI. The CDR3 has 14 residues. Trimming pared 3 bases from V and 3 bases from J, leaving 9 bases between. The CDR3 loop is CASSDRSLNQPQHF. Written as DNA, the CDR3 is TGTGCCAGCAGTGACAGGAGCCTCAATCAGCCCCAGCATTTT.

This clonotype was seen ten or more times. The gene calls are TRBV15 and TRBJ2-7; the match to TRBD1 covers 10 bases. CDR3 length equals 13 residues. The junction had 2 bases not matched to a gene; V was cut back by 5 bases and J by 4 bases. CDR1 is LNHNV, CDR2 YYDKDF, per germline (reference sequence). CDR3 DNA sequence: TGTGCCACCAGCGGGACAGGGGAATACGAGCAGTACTTC. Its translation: CATSGTGEYEQYF.

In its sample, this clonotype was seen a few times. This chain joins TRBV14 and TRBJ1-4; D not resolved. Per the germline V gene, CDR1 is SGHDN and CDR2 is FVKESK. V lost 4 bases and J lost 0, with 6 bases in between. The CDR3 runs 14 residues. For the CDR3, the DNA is TGTGCCAGCAGCCGCCCTTCAACTAATGAAAAACTGTTTTTT. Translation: CASSRPSTNEKLFF.

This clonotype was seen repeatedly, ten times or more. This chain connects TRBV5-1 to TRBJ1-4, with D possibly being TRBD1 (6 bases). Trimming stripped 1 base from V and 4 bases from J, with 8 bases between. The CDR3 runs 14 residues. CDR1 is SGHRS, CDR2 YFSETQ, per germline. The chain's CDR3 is CASSLSGVNEKLFF. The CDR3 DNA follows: TGCGCCAGCAGCTTGTCAGGGGTTAATGAAAAACTGTTTTTT.

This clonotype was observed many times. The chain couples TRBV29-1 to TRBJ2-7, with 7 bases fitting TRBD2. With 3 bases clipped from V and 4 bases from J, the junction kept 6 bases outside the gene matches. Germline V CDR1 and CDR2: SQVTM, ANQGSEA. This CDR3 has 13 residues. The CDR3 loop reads CSVDLAGAYEQYF. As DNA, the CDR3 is TGCAGCGTTGATTTGGCGGGAGCTTACGAGCAGTACTTC.

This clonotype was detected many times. Here the CDR3 reads CSARDPGGTEAFF. As DNA, the CDR3 is TGCAGTGCCAGGGACCCCGGAGGGACTGAAGCTTTCTTT. The chain uses TRBV20-1 and TRBJ1-1, with D possibly matching TRBD1 (5 bases). CDR1 is DFQATT, CDR2 SNEGSKA, per germline (reference sequence). V was trimmed by 6 bases and J by 5 bases, leaving 16 bases between them. This CDR3 has 13 residues.

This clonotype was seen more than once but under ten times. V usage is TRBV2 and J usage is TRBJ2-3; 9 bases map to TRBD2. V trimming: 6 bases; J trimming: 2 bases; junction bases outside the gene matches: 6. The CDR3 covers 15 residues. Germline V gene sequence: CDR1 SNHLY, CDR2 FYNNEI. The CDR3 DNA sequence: TGTGCCAGCAGGGGACTAGCCGTTACCACAGATACGCAGTATTTT. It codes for CASRGLAVTTDTQYF.